This T cell receptor beta chain comes out of a study of cytomegalovirus exposure and HLA in healthy donors. Primers for the PCR totalled 60 Vbeta and 13 Jbeta. This table comes from immunoSEQ multiplex PCR, and its TCRdb copy is limited to in-frame clones, with some not included. This table lists roughly 50,000 clones. Germline-derived CDR1 and CDR2 are SQVTM and ANQGSEA. V lost 0 bases and J lost 4, with 8 bases in between. The CDR3 loop spans 13 amino acids. The clonotype was recovered from a woman aged 40 to 50 in good health and CMV-seronegative. Sequenced input: PBMCs. The chain has TRBV29-1 and TRBJ2-3, with no clear D. CDR3 loop: CSVEDQIADTQYF. The CDR3 DNA sequence: TGCAGCGTTGAAGATCAAATTGCAGATACGCAGTATTTT.